Each of the 5 T cell receptor beta chains below was sequenced from the same sample in a study of T cells in Graves' hyperthyroidism and ophthalmopathy. Researchers took RNA transcripts and amplified the TCR beta CDR3 regions from them. The TCR CDR3 was amplified in a first-round RT-PCR using the HTBI primer set. TCRdb independently ran MiXCR on the multiplex PCR reads; one entry per CDR3 protein. The sample gives over 120,000 distinct CDR3 sequences, 22% of which show up once; around two thirds is in the top ten. Input material: blood. Receptor source: a woman in her forties or fifties with Graves' hyperthyroidism that later progressed to Graves' ophthalmopathy.

This clonotype was found a few times. The genes are TRBV28 and TRBJ2-2, with D perhaps matching TRBD1 (6 bases). CDR3 length equals 14 residues. Trimming left V 6 bases short and J 3 bases short, with 11 bases between. CDR1 and CDR2 (germline): MDHEN, SYDVKM. CDR3 region: CASSQQGHTGELFF. In nucleotides, the CDR3 is TGTGCCAGCAGCCAACAGGGCCACACCGGGGAGCTGTTTTTT.

This clonotype appeared a few times. This chain joins TRBV5-4 and TRBJ2-7; a weak D match, TRBD1 (6 bases). Germline V gene data show CDR1 as SGHNT and CDR2 as YYREEE (reference sequence). V lost 4 bases to trimming and J lost 0 bases, with 14 bases between them. The length of the CDR3 is 15 residues. The DNA for the CDR3 is TGTGCCAGCAGCACGGCAGGGGCGGGCTCCTACGAGCAGTACTTC. Residues: CASSTAGAGSYEQYF.

Ten or more counts support this clonotype. The chain uses TRBV20-1 and TRBJ2-3; 8 bases are a match to TRBD2. The V gene end was trimmed by 8 bases and the J gene end by 2 bases; junction bases not matched to a gene: 12. The length of the CDR3 is 15 residues. Germline loops: CDR1 DFQATT, CDR2 SNEGSKA (reference sequence). CDR3 sequence (DNA): TGCAGTCCGGACCCTAGCGGGTCCACCACAGATACGCAGTATTTT. Protein sequence: CSPDPSGSTTDTQYF.

This clonotype was counted at least ten times. V and J are TRBV2 and TRBJ1-4; a possible D gene is TRBD1 (5 bases). CDR3 size: 13 residues. Germline-derived CDR1 and CDR2 are SNHLY and FYNNEI. V was trimmed by 2 bases and J by 6 bases, leaving 7 bases between them. As DNA, the CDR3 is TGTGCCAGCAGTGAATTGGGGGATGAAAAACTGTTTTTT. Translation gives CASSELGDEKLFF.

This clonotype was observed at least ten times. This chain uses TRBV2 with TRBJ1-4; a possible D gene is TRBD1 (5 bases). Germline CDR1 SNHLY, CDR2 FYNNEI. The germline V and J ends were trimmed by 7 bases and 2 bases, with 20 bases remaining between them. The CDR3 sequence is 17 residues long. The CDR3 is CASKPRQSLLTNEKLFF. The DNA for the CDR3 is TGTGCCAGCAAGCCCAGACAGTCCCTTCTGACTAATGAAAAACTGTTTTTT.